This T cell receptor (beta chain) was observed in a study of blood T cells in healthy people across ages. Findings of the study overall: The long-lived group displayed more naive CD4+ cells, plus higher diversity, than the aged donors did. Reliance upon unsorted PBMCs precluded definitive naive versus antigen-experienced comparison.

As to this clonotype: Its antigen is unknown.

Through a sample-barcoded 5' primer and a J-beta primer mix, a second PCR was run for roughly 7 to 12 cycles. TCRdb re-called the 5' RACE reads through MiXCR, storing one row per CDR3 protein. The sample holds around 940,000 distinct CDR3 sequences, roughly 50% seen once. Per the germline V gene, CDR1 is MNHNS and CDR2 is SASEGT. This CDR3 has 14 residues. Unmatched junction bases numbered 7, after V lost 5 bases and J lost 3 bases. This clonotype was sampled from a woman aged 55-69 years in good health. The sequencing input was blood. V gene TRBV6-1 combines with J gene TRBJ2-7; 7 positions agree with TRBD1. The CDR3 here is CASSPPGTVYEQYF. The CDR3 nucleotides are TGTGCCAGCAGTCCTCCCGGGACAGTCTACGAGCAGTACTTC.